The subject of this entry is one T cell receptor (beta chain). Some clones are missing from TCRdb's copy, which holds only in-frame ones; the method was immunoSEQ multiplex PCR. The table shows around 250,000 clones, with 90% occurring only once. This sample was included in a study of blood T cell repertoires in COVID-19. The germline V gene has CDR1 SGDLS and CDR2 YYNGEE. Trimming cost V 5 bases and J 5 bases, with 13 bases left between them. The CDR3 extends over 13 amino acids. Sequences were obtained from peripheral blood. This TCR came from a woman aged 55-69 years with COVID-19, enrolled during active disease. This rearrangement joins TRBV9 to TRBJ2-5, with D possibly matching TRBD1 (7 bases). The DNA for the CDR3 is TGTGCCAGCAGTCAGGGGGGAAGGGAGACCCAGTACTTC. Amino acids: CASSQGGRETQYF.